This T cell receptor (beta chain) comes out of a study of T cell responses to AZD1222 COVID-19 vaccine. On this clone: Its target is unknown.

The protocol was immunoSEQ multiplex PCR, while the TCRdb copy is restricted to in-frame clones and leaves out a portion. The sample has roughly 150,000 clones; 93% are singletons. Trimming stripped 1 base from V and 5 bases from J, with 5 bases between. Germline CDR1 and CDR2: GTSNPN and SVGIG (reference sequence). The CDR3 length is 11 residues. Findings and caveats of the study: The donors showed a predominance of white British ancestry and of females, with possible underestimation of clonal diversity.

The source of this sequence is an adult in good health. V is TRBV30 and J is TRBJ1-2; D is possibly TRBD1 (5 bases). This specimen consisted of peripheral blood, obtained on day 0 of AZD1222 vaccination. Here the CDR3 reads CAWSEGYGYTF. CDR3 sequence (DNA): TGTGCCTGGAGTGAGGGGTATGGCTACACCTTC.